This T cell receptor beta chain was sequenced in a study of OX40 agonist ivuxolimab in advanced cancers. Study in general: Three individuals attained partial responses, comprising one hepatocellular carcinoma case and two cutaneous melanoma cases.

Method: immunoSEQ multiplex PCR; TCRdb's copy keeps in-frame clones and lacks some. The sample records 20,000 to 30,000 clones, 86% being singletons. A note on this clone: A much larger clone sits a single nucleotide away, making a read error possible. Other DNA sequences within the sample encode an identical CDR3.

V was pared by 6 bases and J by 1 base, with 7 bases between. CDR1 and CDR2 from the germline V gene are SNHLY and FYNNEI. This CDR3 is built from 12 residues. Sequencing was performed on CD4+ or CD8+ T cells sorted from blood, taken in a trial of the OX40 agonist ivuxolimab. The rearrangement uses TRBV2 and TRBJ2-7; D gene unclear. This clonotype was obtained from an adult with an advanced solid tumor such as melanoma, head and neck, liver or kidney cancer. The CDR3: CASRWISYEQYF. CDR3 DNA sequence: TGTGCCAGCAGATGGATTTCCTACGAGCAGTACTTC.